The 29 T cell receptor beta chains below come from one sample, sequenced in a study of CD8+CD57+ T cells in acquired aplastic anemia. The sequenced patients had an expansion of CD8+CD57+ cells seen by flow cytometry. Using genomic DNA as the template, TCR beta VDJ and CDR3 profiling was carried out. One entry per CDR3 protein, called by TCRdb with MiXCR from the reads. The data show approximately 300,000 distinct CDR3 sequences, approximately 57% seen once. What was sequenced was sorted CD4+, CD8+, or CD8+CD57+ T cells (not recorded which) from PBMCs. All receptors come from a human donor with aplastic anemia.

The J gene is TRBJ2-5, the V gene TRBV9; a possible D gene is TRBD2 (6 bases). V was cut by 0 bases and J by 4 bases, with 13 bases left in between. Looked up from germline, CDR1 is SGDLS and CDR2 is YYNGEE. The CDR3 covers 15 residues. CDR3: CASSVGPAAGETQYF. In nucleotides, the CDR3 is TGTGCCAGCAGCGTAGGCCCGGCAGCGGGAGAGACCCAGTACTTC.

This clonotype was seen only a few times. This chain links TRBV7-9 with TRBJ1-2; D is unclear. Between the trimmed V and J ends, which lost 1 base and 1 base, there was a span of 4 bases. The CDR3 is 13 amino acids. Germline V CDR1 and CDR2: SEHNR, FQNEAQ (reference sequence). The CDR3 is CASSLVGNYGYTF. The CDR3 coding sequence is TGTGCCAGCAGCTTAGTTGGTAACTATGGCTACACCTTC.

This chain joins TRBV20-1 and TRBJ2-7; 9 bases are shared with TRBD2. The germline V gene has CDR1 DFQATT and CDR2 SNEGSKA (reference sequence). This CDR3 spans 14 amino acids. Unmatched junction bases numbered 5, after V lost 3 bases and J lost 2 bases. CDR3 protein: CSARKAGGPYEQYF. Here the CDR3 DNA reads TGCAGTGCTAGGAAAGCGGGGGGCCCCTACGAGCAGTACTTC.

The chain recombines TRBV7-9 with TRBJ2-1; D is possibly TRBD1 (5 bases). The CDR3 has 14 amino acids. In germline, CDR1 is SEHNR, CDR2 FQNEAQ (reference sequence). V lost 3 bases to trimming and J lost 10 bases, with 16 bases between them. CDR3 sequence (DNA): TGTGCCAGCAGCTTCGGGTCAGGGATTTGGGAGCAGTTCTTC. This sequence encodes CASSFGSGIWEQFF.

This clonotype was observed many times. The chain carries TRBV12-5 and TRBJ2-1; D is ambiguous. The CDR3 has 14 residues. The germline V gene encodes CDR1 LGHNT and CDR2 FRNRAP. V gave up 4 bases and J gave up 4 bases, with 11 bases separating them. The CDR3 coding sequence is TGTGCTAGTGGTTCCCCCGTTCAGTACAATGAGCAGTTCTTC. This encodes CASGSPVQYNEQFF.

This sequence joins TRBV19 and TRBJ2-2; 8 nucleotides agree with TRBD1. The CDR3 runs 13 residues. CDR1 is LNHDA, CDR2 SQIVND, per germline (reference sequence). With V trimmed by 7 bases and J by 8 bases, 6 bases remained unmatched. CDR3 DNA: TGTGCCAGTACCACCGACAGGGGAGGGGAGCTGTTTTTT. Its protein product is CASTTDRGGELFF.

The V and J genes are TRBV2 and TRBJ2-1, with 8 positions matching TRBD2. Germline CDR1 reads SNHLY; CDR2 reads FYNNEI. The V and J ends lost 7 bases and 9 bases, in that order; junction bases with no gene match: 14. The CDR3 totals 15 residues. This CDR3 reads CASKSGPLGGGEQFF. The CDR3 DNA reads as TGTGCCAGCAAGAGCGGTCCCCTCGGGGGGGGTGAGCAGTTCTTC.

The gene calls are TRBV7-2 and TRBJ2-5, with 12 nucleotides matching TRBD2. The length of the CDR3 is 18 residues. Germline V gene data show CDR1 as SGHTA and CDR2 as FQGNSA. V was clipped by 1 base and J by 6 bases; unmatched bases: 12. The CDR3 DNA reads TGTGCCAGCAGCTTAGGACTAGCGGGGGCCACCAGGTCGAAGACCCAGTACTTC. Protein: CASSLGLAGATRSKTQYF.

DNA for the CDR3: TGCGCCAGCAGTGAGCGGGGGGGCACTGAAGCTTTCTTT. This encodes CASSERGGTEAFF. This chain joins TRBV10-2 and TRBJ1-1; D is possibly TRBD1 (5 bases). V dropped 2 bases and J dropped 4 bases, with 8 bases sitting between them. The CDR3 has 13 residues. Looked up from germline, CDR1 is WSHSY and CDR2 is SAAADI.

This clonotype appeared a few times. The rearrangement joins TRBV10-3 to TRBJ1-1; D not resolved. Per the germline V gene, CDR1 is ENHRY and CDR2 is SYGVKD. There are 11 residues in the CDR3. V was trimmed by 4 bases and J by 10 bases, leaving 10 bases between them. CDR3 amino acids: CAISAARGAFF. The DNA for the CDR3 is TGTGCCATCAGTGCGGCCCGCGGAGCTTTCTTT.

The chain links TRBV7-8 to TRBJ2-3, with D possibly being TRBD1 (8 bases). Germline CDR1 is SGHVS and CDR2 is FQNEAQ. V was pared by 5 bases and J by 4 bases, with 16 bases between. The CDR3 sequence is 15 residues long. CDR3 sequence reads: CASSQEQGGADTQYF. CDR3 DNA sequence: TGTGCCAGCAGCCAAGAACAGGGGGGGGCAGATACGCAGTATTTT.

This clonotype appeared a few times. The V and J genes are TRBV20-1 and TRBJ2-2; TRBD2 agrees at 10 bases. V shed 7 bases and J 9 bases; nucleotides not matched to a gene: 5. The CDR3 loop spans 12 amino acids. Germline V gene lookup returns CDR1 DFQATT and CDR2 SNEGSKA (reference sequence). CDR3 coding DNA: TGCAGTGAGACTAGCGGGTGCCGGGAGCTGTTTTTT. As protein: CSETSGCRELFF.

This clonotype was counted many times. The rearrangement joins TRBV6-5 to TRBJ1-2; D is ambiguous. Germline CDR1 is MNHEY and CDR2 is SVGAGI. V lost 6 bases and J lost 8, with 16 bases in between. This CDR3 contains 13 residues. CDR3 residues: CASRLPSSGGYTF. In DNA, the CDR3 is TGTGCCAGCAGGTTACCCTCATCGGGGGGCTACACCTTC.

V and J are TRBV12-3 or TRBV12-4 and TRBJ2-3, with D perhaps TRBD1 or TRBD2 (5 bases each). Trimming stripped 1 base from V and 6 bases from J, with 14 bases between. This CDR3 spans 15 amino acids. CDR3 residues: CASSLDEWGWDTQYF. For the CDR3, the DNA is TGTGCCAGCAGTTTAGATGAGTGGGGGTGGGATACGCAGTATTTT.

Points on this clonotype: This may stem from a read error, because a much larger clone lies one nucleotide away. The chain carries TRBV9 and TRBJ2-1; D is uncertain. With 7 bases removed from V and 2 bases from J, the gap between germline ends came to 16 bases. CDR1 and CDR2 (germline): SGDLS, YYNGEE. The CDR3 spans 15 residues. The CDR3 DNA reads as TGTGCCAGCTCACCATACGTTAGCCCCTACAATGAGCAGTTCTTC. The encoded protein is CASSPYVSPYNEQFF.

This clonotype was picked up one time. The gene calls are TRBV20-1 and TRBJ1-4; possible D gene TRBD1, 5 bases. Per the germline V gene, CDR1 is DFQATT and CDR2 is SNEGSKA (reference sequence). The length of the CDR3 is 13 residues. The V end lost 6 bases, the J end lost 1 base, and 9 bases lay between the germline ends. CDR3 nucleotides: TGCAGTGCCCAAAGGGGAACTAATGAAAAACTGTTTTTT. It codes for CSAQRGTNEKLFF.

This clonotype came up many times. The chain is built from TRBV7-8 and TRBJ2-7; D not certain. Per germline, CDR1 SGHVS and CDR2 FQNEAQ. Trimming pared 1 base from V and 5 bases from J, leaving 12 bases between. The CDR3 totals 14 residues. The CDR3 sequence: CASSLVRPLDEQYF. CDR3 DNA sequence: TGTGCCAGCAGCTTAGTAAGGCCCTTAGACGAGCAGTACTTC.

V is TRBV15 and J is TRBJ2-5, with D perhaps being TRBD1 or TRBD2 (6 bases each). CDR1 and CDR2 (germline): LNHNV, YYDKDF (reference sequence). The V gene lost 7 bases and the J gene lost 7 bases, with 19 bases spanning the gap. The CDR3 runs to 14 residues. This CDR3 reads CATNTSPGGGTQYF. CDR3 nucleotide sequence: TGTGCCACCAATACTAGCCCCGGAGGGGGGACCCAGTACTTC. Filled out from reference TRBV15 and TRBJ2-5, the complete variable domain reads DAMVIQNPRYQVTQFGKPVTLSCSQTLNHNVMYWYQQKSSQAPKLLFHYYDKDFNNEADTPDNFQSRRPNTSFCFLDIRSPGLGDTAMYLCATNTSPGGGTQYFGPGTRLLVL.

This clonotype appeared a few times. The chain is built from TRBV10-2 and TRBJ2-2; no definite D call. From germline, CDR1 is WSHSY and CDR2 SAAADI. The CDR3 is 12 residues long. V lost 4 bases and J 5 bases, leaving 5 bases between the germline ends. CDR3 bases: TGCGCCAGCAGTGGGTATACCGGGGAGCTGTTTTTT. Amino acids: CASSGYTGELFF.

V usage is TRBV7-2 and J usage is TRBJ1-1; TRBD1 agrees at 7 bases. Germline V lookup: CDR1 SGHTA, CDR2 FQGNSA. J gave up 5 bases and V 2 bases, and 8 bases lay outside the gene matches. There are 15 residues in the CDR3. CDR3 residues: CASSLFRGQWTEAFF. The CDR3 DNA follows: TGTGCCAGCAGCTTATTTAGGGGGCAGTGGACTGAAGCTTTCTTT.

This rearrangement joins TRBV7-9 to TRBJ1-5; no firm D call. Trimming removed 5 bases at V and 2 bases at J, with 7 bases between. The CDR3 runs 13 residues. Germline CDR1 reads SEHNR; CDR2 reads FQNEAQ (reference sequence). The CDR3 coding sequence is TGTGCCAGCAGCCAAGAACGCAATCAGCCCCAGCATTTT. It translates to CASSQERNQPQHF.

V is TRBV24-1 and J is TRBJ2-7; a possible D gene is TRBD1 (6 bases). Trimming took off 5 bases at V and 6 bases at J, with 10 bases between the two ends. The CDR3 extends over 12 amino acids. Germline V gene sequence: CDR1 KGHDR, CDR2 SFDVKD. The CDR3 is CATSVQGCEQYF. DNA of the CDR3: TGTGCCACCAGTGTACAGGGTTGCGAGCAGTACTTC.

Note on this clonotype: This CDR3 is missing its conserved last phenylalanine or tryptophan, likely due to a read error. The limits of the CDR3 on the DNA are not certain, so only TCRdb's listed CDR3 is given. V and J are TRBV9 and TRBJ2-3; the table's TRBD1 call for D was not verified on the DNA. CDR1 is SGDLS and CDR2 is YYNGEE in the germline V gene. The CDR3 region is 9 residues in length, termini included. The chain's CDR3 is CASSVEGGT.

The chain uses TRBV5-1 and TRBJ2-3; D is unresolved. Germline-derived CDR1 and CDR2 are SGHRS and YFSETQ. Trimming removed 6 bases at V and 0 bases at J, with 11 bases between. The length of the CDR3 is 14 residues. For the CDR3, the DNA is TGCGCCAGCAAGTTACAAATTAGCACAGATACGCAGTATTTT. Amino acid sequence: CASKLQISTDTQYF.

The chain couples TRBV5-4 to TRBJ2-1, with 7 bases identical to TRBD1. With V trimmed by 5 bases and J by 1 base, 6 bases remained unmatched. Germline V CDR1 and CDR2: SGHNT, YYREEE (reference sequence). The CDR3 is 15 amino acids. CDR3 sequence (DNA): TGTGCCAGCAGTACGGGACAGCCTTCCTACAATGAGCAGTTCTTC. Its protein is CASSTGQPSYNEQFF.

The table lists this clonotype with a count of one. The chain joins TRBV10-1 to TRBJ1-2; TRBD1 matches 9 bases. Germline lookup yields CDR1 WNHNN and CDR2 SYGVQD (reference sequence). The CDR3 is made up of 15 amino acids. Unmatched junction bases numbered 4, after V lost 0 bases and J lost 5 bases. CDR3 in DNA: TGCGCCAGCAGTGAGTCTACAGGGGGCTTATATGGCTACACCTTC. Translated: CASSESTGGLYGYTF.

This clonotype was found many times. The chain employs TRBV12-3 or TRBV12-4 and TRBJ2-3; 10 nucleotides align to TRBD2. V was clipped by 0 bases and J by 1 base; unmatched bases: 4. CDR3 size: 17 residues. The chain's CDR3 is CASSLALGTSGTDTQYF. The CDR3 coding sequence is TGTGCCAGCAGTTTAGCGCTGGGGACTAGCGGCACAGATACGCAGTATTTT.

The table lists this clonotype with many counts. The chain joins TRBV5-5 to TRBJ2-7, with a possible D match to TRBD2 (7 bases). V gave up 0 bases and J gave up 2 bases, with 9 bases separating them. This CDR3 contains 14 residues. CDR1 and CDR2 (germline): SGHKS, YYEKEE (reference sequence). In DNA form, the CDR3 reads TGTGCCAGCAGCTTGGAGGGGGGGCCCTACGAGCAGTACTTC. It encodes CASSLEGGPYEQYF.

This rearrangement joins TRBV5-1 to TRBJ1-2, with D maybe TRBD1 (5 bases). CDR3 size: 13 residues. Germline CDR1 is SGHRS and CDR2 is YFSETQ. Trimming removed 4 bases from V and 6 bases from J, with 13 bases in between. The DNA for the CDR3 is TGCGCCAGCAGCCCTCGGGGGTGGGATGGCTACACCTTC. Protein product: CASSPRGWDGYTF.